Sequencing of this T cell receptor (beta chain) was carried out in a study of T cell repertoires in cytomegalovirus infection. About the study: Carrying CMV and the relevant HLA type showed in public TCR beta signatures. Study results and limitations: HLA-C-restricted, CMV-specific TCR beta clonotypes were dominant ex vivo.

CDR3 length: 14 amino acids. The V and J ends lost 5 bases and 3 bases respectively, with 13 bases between them. As concerns this clonotype: No antigen is known for it.

In TCRdb, the reads were re-called with MiXCR into one record per CDR3 protein. The table has a few hundred thousand distinct CDR3 sequences, about 25% seen once. The chain has TRBV12-3 or TRBV12-4 and TRBJ2-5; unclear D gene. Sequenced sample: PBMCs. The clonotype was recovered from a human donor in good health (CMV status not recorded). Some clones in this sample may be carry-over from other donors' samples. The CDR3 protein is CASSPPAAKETQYF. The CDR3 coding sequence is TGTGCCAGCAGTCCCCCAGCCGCTAAAGAGACCCAGTACTTC.